This record covers a single T cell receptor (beta chain). This sample stems from a study of cytomegalovirus exposure and HLA in healthy donors. PCR used 60 Vbeta primers and 13 Jbeta primers. Profiling relied on immunoSEQ multiplex PCR, and the TCRdb table lists in-frame clones only, not all of them. This sample has approximately 93,000 clones; 78% occur once, and the top ten carry about 3%. CDR3 length: 16 amino acids. Germline CDR1 is SGHNT and CDR2 is YENEEA. V shed 4 bases and J 0 bases; nucleotides not matched to a gene: 3. The J gene is TRBJ2-5, the V gene TRBV11-3, with 12 bases identical to TRBD2. This TCR derives from a middle-aged woman in good health and CMV-seronegative. Material for sequencing was PBMCs. The CDR3 coding sequence is TGTGCCAGCAGCTCGGGACTAGCGGGCGACCAAGAGACCCAGTACTTC. Translation: CASSSGLAGDQETQYF. The whole variable domain, remainder taken from reference TRBV11-3 and TRBJ2-5, is EAGVVQSPRYKIIEKKQPVAFWCNPISGHNTLYWYLQNLGQGPELLIRYENEEAVDDSQLPKDRFSAERLKGVDSTLKIQPAELGDSAVYLCASSSGLAGDQETQYFGPGTRLLVL.